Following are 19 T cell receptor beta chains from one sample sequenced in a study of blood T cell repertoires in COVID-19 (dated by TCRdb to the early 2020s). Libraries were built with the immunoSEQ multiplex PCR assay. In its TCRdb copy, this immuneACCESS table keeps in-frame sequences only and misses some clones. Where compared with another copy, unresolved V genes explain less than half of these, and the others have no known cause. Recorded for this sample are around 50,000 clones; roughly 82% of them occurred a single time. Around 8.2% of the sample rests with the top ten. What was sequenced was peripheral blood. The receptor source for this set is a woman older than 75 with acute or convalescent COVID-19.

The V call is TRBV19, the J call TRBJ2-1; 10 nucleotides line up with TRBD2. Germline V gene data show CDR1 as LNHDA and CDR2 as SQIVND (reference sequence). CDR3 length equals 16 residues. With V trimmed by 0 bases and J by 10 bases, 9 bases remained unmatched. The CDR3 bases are TGTGCCAGTAGTATAGATCGTCTAGCGGGAGCCTCAGAGCAGTTCTTC. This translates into CASSIDRLAGASEQFF.

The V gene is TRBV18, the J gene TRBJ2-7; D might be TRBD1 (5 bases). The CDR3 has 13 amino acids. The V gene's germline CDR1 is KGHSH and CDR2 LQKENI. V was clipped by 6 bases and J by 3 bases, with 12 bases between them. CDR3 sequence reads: CASSFGQGYEQYF. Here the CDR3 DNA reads TGTGCCAGCTCCTTCGGGCAGGGCTACGAGCAGTACTTC.

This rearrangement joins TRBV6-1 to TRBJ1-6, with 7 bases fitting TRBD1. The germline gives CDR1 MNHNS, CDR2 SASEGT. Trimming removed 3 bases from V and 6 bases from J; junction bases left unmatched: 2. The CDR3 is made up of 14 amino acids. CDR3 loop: CASSDRDSNSPLHF. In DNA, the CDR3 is TGTGCCAGCAGTGACCGGGACAGTAATTCACCCCTCCACTTT.

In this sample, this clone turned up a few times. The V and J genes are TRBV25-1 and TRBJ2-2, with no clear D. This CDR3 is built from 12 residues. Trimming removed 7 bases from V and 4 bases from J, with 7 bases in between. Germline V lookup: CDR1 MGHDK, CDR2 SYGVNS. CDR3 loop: CASTFSTGELFF. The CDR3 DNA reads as TGTGCCAGCACCTTTTCCACCGGGGAGCTGTTTTTT.

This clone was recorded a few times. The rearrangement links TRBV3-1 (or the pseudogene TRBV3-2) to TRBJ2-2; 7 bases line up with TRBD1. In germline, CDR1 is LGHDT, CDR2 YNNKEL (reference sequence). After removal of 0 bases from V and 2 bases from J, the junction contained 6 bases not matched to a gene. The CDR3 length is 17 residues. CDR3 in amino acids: CASSQERTGANTGELFF. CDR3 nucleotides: TGTGCCAGCAGCCAAGAGAGGACAGGTGCCAACACCGGGGAGCTGTTTTTT.

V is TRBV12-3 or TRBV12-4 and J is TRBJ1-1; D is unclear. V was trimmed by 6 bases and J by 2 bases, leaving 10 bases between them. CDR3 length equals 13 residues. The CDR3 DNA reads TGTGCCAGCAGACAGCCTTTAAACACTGAAGCTTTCTTT. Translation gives CASRQPLNTEAFF.

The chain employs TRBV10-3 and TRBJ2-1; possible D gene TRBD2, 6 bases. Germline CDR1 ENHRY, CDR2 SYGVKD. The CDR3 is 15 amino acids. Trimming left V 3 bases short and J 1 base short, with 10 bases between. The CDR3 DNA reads TGTGCCATCAGTGATTACGGGGGATCCTACAATGAGCAGTTCTTC. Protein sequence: CAISDYGGSYNEQFF.

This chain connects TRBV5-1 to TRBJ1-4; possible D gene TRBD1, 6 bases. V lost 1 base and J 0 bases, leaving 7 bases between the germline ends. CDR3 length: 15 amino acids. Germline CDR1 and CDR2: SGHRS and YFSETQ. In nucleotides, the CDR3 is TGCGCCAGCAGCTTGAGGACAGCAACTAATGAAAAACTGTTTTTT. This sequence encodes CASSLRTATNEKLFF. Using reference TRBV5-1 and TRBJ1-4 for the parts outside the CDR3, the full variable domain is KAGVTQTPRYLIKTRGQQVTLSCSPISGHRSVSWYQQTPGQGLQFLFEYFSETQRNKGNFPGRFSGRQFSNSRSEMNVSTLELGDSALYLCASSLRTATNEKLFFGSGTQLSVL.

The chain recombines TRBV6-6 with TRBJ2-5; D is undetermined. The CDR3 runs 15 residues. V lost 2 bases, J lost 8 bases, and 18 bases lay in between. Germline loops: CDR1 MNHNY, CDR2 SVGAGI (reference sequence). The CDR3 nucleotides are TGTGCCAGCAGTTACCGCTCGAATAGAATAGCTACCCAGTACTTC. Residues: CASSYRSNRIATQYF.

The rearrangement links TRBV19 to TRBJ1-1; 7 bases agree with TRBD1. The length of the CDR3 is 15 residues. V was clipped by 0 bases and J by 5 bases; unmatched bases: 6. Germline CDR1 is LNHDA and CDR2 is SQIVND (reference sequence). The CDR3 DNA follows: TGTGCCAGTAGTATAGAGACAGGGAGTAGGACTGAAGCTTTCTTT. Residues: CASSIETGSRTEAFF.

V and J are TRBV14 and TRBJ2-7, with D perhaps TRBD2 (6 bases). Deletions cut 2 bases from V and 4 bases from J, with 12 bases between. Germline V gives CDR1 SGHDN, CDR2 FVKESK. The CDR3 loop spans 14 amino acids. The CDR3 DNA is TGTGCCAGCAGCCAATCTGCGGGGTGGTACGAGCAGTACTTC. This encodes CASSQSAGWYEQYF.

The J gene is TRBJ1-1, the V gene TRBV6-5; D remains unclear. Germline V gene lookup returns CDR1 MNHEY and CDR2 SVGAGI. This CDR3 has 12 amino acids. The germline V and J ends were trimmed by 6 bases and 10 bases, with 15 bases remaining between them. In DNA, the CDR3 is TGTGCCAGCAGCCCCCCGAGGGATGGAGCTTTCTTT. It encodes CASSPPRDGAFF.

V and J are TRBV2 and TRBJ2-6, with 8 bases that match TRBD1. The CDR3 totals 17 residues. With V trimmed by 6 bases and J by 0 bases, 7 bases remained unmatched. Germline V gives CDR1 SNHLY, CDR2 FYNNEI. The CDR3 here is CASRRDRTLSGANVLTF. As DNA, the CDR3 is TGTGCCAGCAGGAGGGACAGGACCCTCTCTGGGGCCAACGTCCTGACTTTC.

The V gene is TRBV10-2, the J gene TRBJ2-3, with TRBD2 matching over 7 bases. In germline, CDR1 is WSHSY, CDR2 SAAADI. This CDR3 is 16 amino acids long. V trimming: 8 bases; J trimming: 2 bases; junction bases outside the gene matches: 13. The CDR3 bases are TGCGCCAGCCGAGAGCACTCAGCGGGACTCACAGATACGCAGTATTTT. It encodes CASREHSAGLTDTQYF.

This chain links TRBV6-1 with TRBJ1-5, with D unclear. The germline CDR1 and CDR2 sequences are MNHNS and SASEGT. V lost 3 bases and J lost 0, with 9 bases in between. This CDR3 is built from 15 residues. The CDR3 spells CASSDEEYSNQPQHF. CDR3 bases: TGTGCCAGCAGTGATGAGGAGTATAGCAATCAGCCCCAGCATTTT.

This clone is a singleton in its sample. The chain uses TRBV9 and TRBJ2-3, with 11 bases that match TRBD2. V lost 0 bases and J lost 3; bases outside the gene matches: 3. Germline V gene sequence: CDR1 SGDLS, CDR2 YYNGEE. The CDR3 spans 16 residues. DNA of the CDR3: TGTGCCAGCAGCGTAGAACTAGCGGGAGTGACAGATACGCAGTATTTT. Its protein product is CASSVELAGVTDTQYF.

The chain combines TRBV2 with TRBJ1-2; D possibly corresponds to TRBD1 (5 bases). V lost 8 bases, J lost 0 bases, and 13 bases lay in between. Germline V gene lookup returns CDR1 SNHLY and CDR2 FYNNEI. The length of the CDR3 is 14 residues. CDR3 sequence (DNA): TGTGCCAGCGTCAGGGAAATAGCTAACTATGGCTACACCTTC. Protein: CASVREIANYGYTF.

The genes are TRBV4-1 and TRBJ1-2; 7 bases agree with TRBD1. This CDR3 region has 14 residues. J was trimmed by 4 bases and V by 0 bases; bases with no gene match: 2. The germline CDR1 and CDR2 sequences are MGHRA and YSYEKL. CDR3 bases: TGCGCCAGCAGCCAAGAAGGACAGGCCTATGGCTACACCTTC. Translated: CASSQEGQAYGYTF.

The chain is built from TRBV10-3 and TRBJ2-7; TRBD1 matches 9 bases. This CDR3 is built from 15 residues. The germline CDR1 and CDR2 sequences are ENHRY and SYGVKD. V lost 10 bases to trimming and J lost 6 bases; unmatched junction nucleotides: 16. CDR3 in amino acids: CATGVPDRGGREQYF. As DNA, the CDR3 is TGTGCCACCGGGGTCCCGGACAGGGGAGGGCGCGAGCAGTACTTC.